The 19 T cell receptor beta chains presented below share a single source sample, sequenced in a study of T cells in Graves' hyperthyroidism and ophthalmopathy. RNA transcripts served as the template for amplifying TCR beta CDR3 regions. In the first-round RT-PCR of the TCR CDR3, the HTBI primer set was used. Each CDR3 protein gets one entry after TCRdb re-called the multiplex PCR reads with MiXCR. The table includes fewer than 900,000 distinct CDR3 sequences, about a sixth detected once. The source material was blood. These receptor sequences come from a man aged 18 to 30 with Graves' hyperthyroidism.

The chain recombines TRBV30 with TRBJ2-5; D gene uncertain. The CDR3 is made up of 14 amino acids. Trimming removed 2 bases at V and 1 base at J, with 11 bases between. Germline values: CDR1 GTSNPN, CDR2 SVGIG (reference sequence). The CDR3: CAWSTYLLQETQYF. The CDR3 bases are TGTGCCTGGAGTACTTACCTCCTCCAAGAGACCCAGTACTTC.

This clonotype has a count of ten or more. This chain connects TRBV12-3 or TRBV12-4 to TRBJ2-3; possibly TRBD1 for D (5 bases). The CDR3 has 19 residues. V gave up 10 bases and J gave up 0 bases, with 29 bases separating them. The CDR3 nucleotides read TGTGCCACCTCGGCAGGGTTTCTTGGCGGCCGTGAGAGCACAGATACGCAGTATTTT. Translating gives CATSAGFLGGRESTDTQYF.

This clonotype was detected only a few times. A read error may produce the germline difference seen at one junction end. CDR3 region: CAGSLGLNTEAFF. Here the CDR3 DNA reads TGTGCCGGCAGCTTAGGACTGAACACTGAAGCTTTCTTT. The genes are TRBV11-2 and TRBJ1-1; D remains unclear. This CDR3 is built from 13 residues. The germline V gene has CDR1 SGHAT and CDR2 FQNNGV. Full variable domain (remainder filled in from reference TRBV11-2 and TRBJ1-1): EAGVAQSPRYKIIEKRQSVAFWCNPISGHATLYWYQQILGQGPKLLIQFQNNGVVDDSQLPKDRFSAERLKGVDSTLKIQPAKLEDSAVYLCAGSLGLNTEAFFGQGTRLTVV.

This clonotype was seen ten or more times. The junction and the germline gene differ at one end; a read error may be behind it. The chain links TRBV6-1 to TRBJ1-6, with TRBD1 as a possible D gene (5 bases). CDR3 length: 14 residues. Germline CDR1 reads MNHNS; CDR2 reads SASEGT. The chain's CDR3 is CASTEGTTGSPLHF. DNA for the CDR3: TGTGCCAGCACTGAAGGGACTACCGGATCACCCCTCCACTTT.

This clonotype was seen more than once but under ten times. The chain employs TRBV20-1 and TRBJ2-7; D not resolved. The CDR3 length is 13 residues. The V end was cut by 0 bases, the J end by 4 bases, with 10 bases between. The germline V gene has CDR1 DFQATT and CDR2 SNEGSKA (reference sequence). CDR3 amino acids: CSAREESEYEQYF. CDR3 coding DNA: TGCAGTGCTAGAGAAGAGTCTGAGTACGAGCAGTACTTC.

To note about this clonotype: A much larger clone lies one base from this, so it may be a read error. V usage is TRBV28 and J usage is TRBJ2-7; 9 bases are shared with TRBD1. The germline CDR1 and CDR2 sequences are MDHEN and SYDVKM. The CDR3 extends over 15 amino acids. CDR3 nucleotides: TGTGCCAGCGGTTTACCTATACAGGGGGCGGGCGAGCAGTACTTC. Residues: CASGLPIQGAGEQYF. The full variable domain, its missing parts supplied by reference TRBV28 and TRBJ2-7, is DVKVTQSSRYLVKRTGEKVFLECVQDMDHENMFWYRQDPGLGLRLIYFSYDVKMKEKGDIPEGYSVSREKKERFSLILESASTNQTSMYLCASGLPIQGAGEQYFGPGTRLTVT.

This clonotype was seen at least ten times. The chain has TRBV12-3 or TRBV12-4 and TRBJ2-4; the D gene could be TRBD1 or TRBD2 (6 bases each). There are 12 residues in the CDR3. V was clipped by 10 bases and J by 9 bases, with 16 bases between them. CDR3 in amino acids: CATQGLEGIQYF. CDR3 DNA sequence: TGTGCCACCCAGGGGTTGGAGGGCATTCAGTACTTC.

V gene TRBV4-3 combines with J gene TRBJ2-3, with 8 bases that match TRBD2. Germline values: CDR1 LGHNA, CDR2 YSLEER. The ends lost 0 bases at V and 6 bases at J; junction bases unmatched: 8. CDR3 length: 16 residues. CDR3 nucleotide sequence: TGCGCCAGCAGCCAAGAGTTGAGCGGGAGACGGGATACGCAGTATTTT. It specifies CASSQELSGRRDTQYF.

The chain combines TRBV5-1 with TRBJ2-5, with D maybe TRBD2 (6 bases). This CDR3 contains 13 residues. Trimming removed 4 bases from V and 5 bases from J, with 12 bases in between. Germline-derived CDR1 and CDR2 are SGHRS and YFSETQ. The CDR3, as DNA: TGCGCCAGCAGCGATACTAGCTGGGAGACCCAGTACTTC. Its translation: CASSDTSWETQYF. The whole variable domain, filled in from reference TRBV5-1 and TRBJ2-5, reads KAGVTQTPRYLIKTRGQQVTLSCSPISGHRSVSWYQQTPGQGLQFLFEYFSETQRNKGNFPGRFSGRQFSNSRSEMNVSTLELGDSALYLCASSDTSWETQYFGPGTRLLVL.

This clonotype was detected many times. This sequence joins TRBV30 and TRBJ2-2, with D uncertain. The CDR3 loop spans 12 amino acids. V was pared by 8 bases and J by 5 bases, with 12 bases between. Germline V lookup: CDR1 GTSNPN, CDR2 SVGIG (reference sequence). CDR3 in DNA: TGTGCCCGGTTGGTAGGGACCGGGGAGCTGTTTTTT. Translation: CARLVGTGELFF. The whole variable domain, remainder taken from reference TRBV30 and TRBJ2-2, is SQTIHQWPATLVQPVGSPLSLECTVEGTSNPNLYWYRQAAGRGLQLLFYSVGIGQISSEVPQNLSASRPQDRQFILSSKKLLLSDSGFYLCARLVGTGELFFGEGSRLTVL.

Comments on this clonotype: A read error may produce the germline difference seen at one junction end. V usage is TRBV28 and J usage is TRBJ1-3; D not resolved. Per the germline V gene, CDR1 is MDHEN and CDR2 is SYDVKM. The CDR3 runs 15 residues. CDR3 sequence (DNA): TGTACCAGCAGTTTGGGGAAATCCTCTGGAAACACCATATATTTT. The encoded protein is CTSSLGKSSGNTIYF.

This clonotype was counted ten times or more. V is TRBV3-1 and J is TRBJ2-3, with D possibly TRBD2 on 6 matching bases. This CDR3 is 13 amino acids long. The germline V gene encodes CDR1 LGHDT and CDR2 YNNKEL (reference sequence). V was clipped by 1 base and J by 5 bases, with 7 bases between them. CDR3 DNA sequence: TGTGCCAGCAGCCAAGGGGGAGGAGATACGCAGTATTTT. Amino acid sequence: CASSQGGGDTQYF.

This clonotype was recorded a few times. The CDR3 does not close with the conserved phenylalanine or tryptophan, likely indicating a read error. This chain uses TRBV20-1 with TRBJ2-5; no clear D. CDR1 is DFQATT and CDR2 is SNEGSKA in the germline V gene (reference sequence). V was shortened by 6 bases and J by 0 bases, with 20 bases between the two germline ends. The CDR3 totals 16 residues. The CDR3 sequence is CSAIHGVGMYQETQYL. CDR3 in DNA: TGCAGTGCCATCCATGGGGTGGGCATGTACCAAGAGACCCAGTACCTC.

This clonotype was observed at least ten times. The V gene is TRBV28, the J gene TRBJ2-7; D ambiguous. CDR1 and CDR2 (germline): MDHEN, SYDVKM. This CDR3 comprises 12 residues. The V gene lost 4 bases and the J gene lost 4 bases, with 8 bases spanning the gap. CDR3 sequence (DNA): TGTGCCAGCAGTTCCATAGGGTACGAGCAGTACTTC. Translated, it gives CASSSIGYEQYF.

This clonotype has ten or more counts. The chain has TRBV12-3 or TRBV12-4 and TRBJ1-1; 9 bases agree with TRBD1. This CDR3 contains 15 residues. The V segment lost 5 bases and the J segment 1 base; nucleotides outside the gene matches: 5. The CDR3 DNA reads as TGTGCCAGCAGTCCCTCGACAGGGGGGAACACTGAAGCTTTCTTT. As protein: CASSPSTGGNTEAFF.

The chain recombines TRBV10-3 with TRBJ2-1, with TRBD2 matching over 10 bases. Germline V gene sequence: CDR1 ENHRY, CDR2 SYGVKD. The CDR3 runs 14 residues. Trimming cost V 1 base and J 12 bases; bases outside gene matches: 6. Here the CDR3 reads CAISEFGLAEWQFF. DNA of the CDR3: TGTGCCATCAGTGAGTTTGGACTAGCGGAGTGGCAGTTCTTC.

This clonotype was detected ten times or more. V gene TRBV7-2 combines with J gene TRBJ1-5; D not resolved. This CDR3 spans 15 amino acids. V lost 2 bases and J lost 7, with 15 bases in between. The germline gives CDR1 SGHTA, CDR2 FQGNSA. DNA for the CDR3: TGTGCCAGCAGCTTATATGACTCCGGCGGGCAGCCCCAGCATTTT. Translated: CASSLYDSGGQPQHF.

This rearrangement joins TRBV7-2 to TRBJ2-2; 7 positions agree with TRBD1. The CDR3 runs 14 residues. The ends lost 5 bases at V and 7 bases at J; junction bases unmatched: 7. Germline assignment: CDR1 SGHTA and CDR2 FQGNSA. CDR3 coding DNA: TGTGCCAGCAGCCTAGGGACAGCGGTCGGGGAGCTGTTTTTT. Translation gives CASSLGTAVGELFF.

The chain combines TRBV10-3 with TRBJ1-1; D ambiguous. Germline V lookup: CDR1 ENHRY, CDR2 SYGVKD. The V and J ends lost 8 bases and 0 bases respectively, with 10 bases between them. CDR3 length: 13 residues. In nucleotides, the CDR3 is TGTGCCATCCGCGAAGCTTTGAACACTGAAGCTTTCTTT. It is translated as CAIREALNTEAFF.